The sequence of this TCR beta chain was determined in a study of blood T cell repertoires in COVID-19. This CDR3 region has 14 residues. V was pared by 4 bases and J by 7 bases, with 14 bases between. Germline CDR1 and CDR2: SGHTS and YDEGEE. This clone was observed once. Repertoires were generated with immunoSEQ multiplex PCR, while TCRdb's copy carries only in-frame clones and drops some. Here the sample spans fewer than 150,000 clones, around 83% being singletons. The V gene is TRBV5-8, the J gene TRBJ1-4, with D uncertain. The sequencing input was PBMCs or T cells enriched from blood (not recorded which). The sequence was obtained from a man aged 30 to 39 who had recovered from COVID-19. The CDR3 loop reads CASSRFGGSEKLFF. Written as DNA, the CDR3 is TGTGCCAGCAGCCGATTCGGAGGAAGTGAAAAACTGTTTTTT.